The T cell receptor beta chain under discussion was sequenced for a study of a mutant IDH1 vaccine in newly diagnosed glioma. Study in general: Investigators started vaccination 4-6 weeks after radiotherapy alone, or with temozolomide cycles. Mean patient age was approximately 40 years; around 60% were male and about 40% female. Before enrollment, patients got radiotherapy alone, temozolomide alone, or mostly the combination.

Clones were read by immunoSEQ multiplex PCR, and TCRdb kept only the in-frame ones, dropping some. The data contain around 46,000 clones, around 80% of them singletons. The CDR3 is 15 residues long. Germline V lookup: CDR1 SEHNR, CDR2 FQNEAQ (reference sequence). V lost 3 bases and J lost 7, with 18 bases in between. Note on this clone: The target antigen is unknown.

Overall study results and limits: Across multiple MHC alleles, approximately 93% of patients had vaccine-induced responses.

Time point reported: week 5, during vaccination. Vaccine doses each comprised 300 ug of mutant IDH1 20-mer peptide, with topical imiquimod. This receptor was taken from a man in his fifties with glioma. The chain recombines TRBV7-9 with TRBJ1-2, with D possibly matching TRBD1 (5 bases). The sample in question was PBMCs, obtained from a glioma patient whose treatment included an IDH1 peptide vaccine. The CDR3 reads CASSFPLGGGSGYTF. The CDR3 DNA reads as TGTGCCAGCAGCTTCCCCCTCGGGGGGGGTAGTGGCTACACCTTC.